This T cell receptor beta chain was sequenced in a study of cytomegalovirus exposure and HLA in healthy donors. In the study overall: From about 170 million T cells, an earlier analysis saw 100 million to 140 million unique TCR beta sequences. Study results and limitations: Rare sequences made up most TCRs, while some public TCRs were found in many donors. By a later analysis, the bulk of CMV-associated TCR beta chains appeared HLA-restricted.

The PCR used 60 Vbeta and 13 Jbeta primers. Using immunoSEQ multiplex PCR, the repertoire was profiled, and TCRdb retains in-frame clones only, with some absent. This sample yields approximately 130,000 clones, of which about 79% are seen a single time; less than 3.5% belongs to the top ten. The V gene's germline CDR1 is SGHAT and CDR2 FQNNGV. With V trimmed by 5 bases and J by 0 bases, 8 bases remained unmatched. CDR3 size: 17 residues. Note on this clone: As yet, its antigen is unknown.

Each donor was nominally healthy when sampled (though unrecorded immune exposures were likely). The TCR was taken from a man between 50 and 59 years old in good health and CMV-seronegative. Sequencing was performed on PBMCs. The J gene is TRBJ2-2, the V gene TRBV11-2; 8 nucleotides match TRBD1. CDR3 sequence reads: CASSPDRDRTNTGELFF. CDR3 bases: TGTGCCAGCAGCCCCGATCGGGACAGGACGAACACCGGGGAGCTGTTTTTT.